The clone carrying this T cell receptor (beta chain) has only a few counts. Its antigen is still unknown. This sample is drawn from a study of Ad26.COV2.S vaccination and SARS-CoV-2 variants. As for the study in general: This donor came from the COV1001 trial of Ad26.COV2.S. Ad26.COV2.S shots went into the muscle once or twice, 56 days apart.

The length of the CDR3 is 13 residues. V was pared by 2 bases and J by 8 bases, with 10 bases between. Per the germline V gene, CDR1 is MGHDK and CDR2 is SYGVNS. Study-level findings and limits: Spike-specific TCR breadth was greater after Ad26.COV2.S than placebo. Non-spike TCR breadth did not differ much between vaccine and placebo recipients.

Treatment of the sample: around 19 received Ad26.COV2.S at low or high dose, single or two shots; about 5 received placebo; per-sample allocation not given. At day 63 after the first vaccine or placebo injection, samples were drawn. TCRdb keeps only in-frame clones here, not all; method: immunoSEQ multiplex PCR. The profile shows roughly 330,000 clones, about 90% of them singletons. The receptor was derived from a person between 18 and 65 years old who received the Ad26.COV2.S COVID-19 vaccine or a placebo. The specimen was peripheral blood, collected in a trial of Ad26.COV2.S vaccine versus placebo. The chain links TRBV25-1 to TRBJ1-3, with no clear D. The CDR3 loop is CASSERGLDTIYF. The CDR3 bases are TGTGCCAGCAGTGAACGCGGGTTGGACACCATATATTTT.